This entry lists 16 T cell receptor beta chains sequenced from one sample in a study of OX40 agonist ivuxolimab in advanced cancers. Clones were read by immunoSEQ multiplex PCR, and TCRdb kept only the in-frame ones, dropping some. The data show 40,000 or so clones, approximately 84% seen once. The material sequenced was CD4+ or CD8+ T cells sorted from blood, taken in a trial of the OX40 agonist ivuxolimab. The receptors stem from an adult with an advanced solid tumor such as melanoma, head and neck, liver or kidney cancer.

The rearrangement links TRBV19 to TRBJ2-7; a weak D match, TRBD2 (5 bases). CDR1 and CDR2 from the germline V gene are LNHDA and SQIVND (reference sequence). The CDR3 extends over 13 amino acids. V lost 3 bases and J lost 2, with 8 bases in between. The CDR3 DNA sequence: TGTGCCAGTAGTATGAGCGGAACCTACGAGCAGTACTTC. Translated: CASSMSGTYEQYF.

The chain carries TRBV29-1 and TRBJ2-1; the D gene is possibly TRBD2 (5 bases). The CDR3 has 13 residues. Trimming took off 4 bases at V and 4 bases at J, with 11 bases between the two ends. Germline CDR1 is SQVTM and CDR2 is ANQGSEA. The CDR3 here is CSVASGLYNEQFF. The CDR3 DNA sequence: TGCAGCGTTGCCAGCGGACTTTACAATGAGCAGTTCTTC.

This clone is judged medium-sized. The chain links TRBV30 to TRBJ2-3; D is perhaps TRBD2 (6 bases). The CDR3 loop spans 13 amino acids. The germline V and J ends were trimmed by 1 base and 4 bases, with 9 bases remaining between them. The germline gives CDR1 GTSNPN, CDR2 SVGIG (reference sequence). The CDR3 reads CAWSAGVPDTQYF. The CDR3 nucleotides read TGTGCCTGGAGTGCGGGGGTCCCAGATACGCAGTATTTT.

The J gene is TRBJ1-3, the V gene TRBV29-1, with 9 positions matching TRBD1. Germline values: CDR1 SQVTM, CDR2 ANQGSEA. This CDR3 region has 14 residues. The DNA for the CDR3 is TGCACACAACAGGGGGCGCTTCCTGGAAACACCATATATTTT. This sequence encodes CTQQGALPGNTIYF.

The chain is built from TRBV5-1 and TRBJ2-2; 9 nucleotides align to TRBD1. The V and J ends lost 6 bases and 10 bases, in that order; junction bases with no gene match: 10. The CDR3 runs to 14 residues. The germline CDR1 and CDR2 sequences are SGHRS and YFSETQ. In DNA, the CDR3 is TGCGCCAGCAACTTTGACAGGGGGTACAAGGAGCTGTTTTTT. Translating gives CASNFDRGYKELFF.

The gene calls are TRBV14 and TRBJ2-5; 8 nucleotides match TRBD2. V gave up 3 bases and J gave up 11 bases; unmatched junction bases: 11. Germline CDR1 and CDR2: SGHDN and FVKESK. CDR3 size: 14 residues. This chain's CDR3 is CASSQREAYREQYF. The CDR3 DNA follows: TGTGCCAGCAGCCAGCGGGAGGCCTACCGTGAGCAGTACTTC.

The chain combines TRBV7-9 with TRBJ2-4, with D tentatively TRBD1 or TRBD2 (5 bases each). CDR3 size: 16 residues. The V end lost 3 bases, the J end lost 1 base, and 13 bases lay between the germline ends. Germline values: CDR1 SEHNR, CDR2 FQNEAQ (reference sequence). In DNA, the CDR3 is TGTGCCAGCAGCTTTGGGGGAGTGTTGGCCAAAAACATTCAGTACTTC. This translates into CASSFGGVLAKNIQYF.

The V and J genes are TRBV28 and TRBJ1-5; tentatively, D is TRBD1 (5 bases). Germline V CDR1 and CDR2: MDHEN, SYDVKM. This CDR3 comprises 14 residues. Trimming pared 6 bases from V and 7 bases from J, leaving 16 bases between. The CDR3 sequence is CASRRRQIVQPQHF. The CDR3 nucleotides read TGTGCCAGCAGAAGGCGACAGATTGTCCAGCCCCAGCATTTT.

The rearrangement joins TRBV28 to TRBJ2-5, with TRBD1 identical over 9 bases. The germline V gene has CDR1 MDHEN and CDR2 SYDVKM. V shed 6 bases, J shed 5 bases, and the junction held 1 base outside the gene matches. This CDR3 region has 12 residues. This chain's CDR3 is CASSGQGETQYF. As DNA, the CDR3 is TGTGCCAGCAGCGGACAGGGGGAGACCCAGTACTTC. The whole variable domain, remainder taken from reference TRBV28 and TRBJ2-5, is DVKVTQSSRYLVKRTGEKVFLECVQDMDHENMFWYRQDPGLGLRLIYFSYDVKMKEKGDIPEGYSVSREKKERFSLILESASTNQTSMYLCASSGQGETQYFGPGTRLLVL.

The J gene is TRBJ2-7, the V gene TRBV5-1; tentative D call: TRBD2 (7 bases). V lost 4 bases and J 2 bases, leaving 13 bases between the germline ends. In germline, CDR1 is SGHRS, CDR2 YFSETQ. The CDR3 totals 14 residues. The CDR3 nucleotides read TGCGCCAGCAGCCGAGGGGGGGCTCCCTACGAGCAGTACTTC. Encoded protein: CASSRGGAPYEQYF.

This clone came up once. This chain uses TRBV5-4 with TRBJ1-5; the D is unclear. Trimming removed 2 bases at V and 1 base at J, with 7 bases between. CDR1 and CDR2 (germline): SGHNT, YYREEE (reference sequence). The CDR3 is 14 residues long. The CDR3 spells CASSFKPSNQPQHF. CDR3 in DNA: TGTGCCAGCAGCTTTAAGCCAAGCAATCAGCCCCAGCATTTT.

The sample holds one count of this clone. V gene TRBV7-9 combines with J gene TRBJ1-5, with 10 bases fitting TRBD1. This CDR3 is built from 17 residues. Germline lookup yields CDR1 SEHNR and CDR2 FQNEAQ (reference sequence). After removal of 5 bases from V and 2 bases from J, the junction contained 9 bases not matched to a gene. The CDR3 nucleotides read TGTGCCAGCAGCATAGGGACAGGGGCCGAGGGCAATCAGCCCCAGCATTTT. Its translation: CASSIGTGAEGNQPQHF. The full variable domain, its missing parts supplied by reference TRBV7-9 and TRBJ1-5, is DTGVSQNPRHKITKRGQNVTFRCDPISEHNRLYWYRQTLGQGPEFLTYFQNEAQLEKSRLLSDRFSAERPKGSFSTLEIQRTEQGDSAMYLCASSIGTGAEGNQPQHFGDGTRLSIL.

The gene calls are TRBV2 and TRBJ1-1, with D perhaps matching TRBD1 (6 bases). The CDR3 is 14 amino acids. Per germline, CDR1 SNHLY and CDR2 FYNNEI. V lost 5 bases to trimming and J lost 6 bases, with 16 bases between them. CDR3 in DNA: TGTGCCAGCAGTCGTACAGGGATCGAAGCTGAAGCTTTCTTT. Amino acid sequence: CASSRTGIEAEAFF.

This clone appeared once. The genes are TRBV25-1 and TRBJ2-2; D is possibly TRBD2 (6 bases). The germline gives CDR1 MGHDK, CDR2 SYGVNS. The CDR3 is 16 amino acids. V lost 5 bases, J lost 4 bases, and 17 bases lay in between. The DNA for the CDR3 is TGTGCCAGCAGTTCTGGGTGGGCGGGGACCACCGGGGAGCTGTTTTTT. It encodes CASSSGWAGTTGELFF.

The CDR3 DNA follows: TGCGCCAGCAGCTTACTGACCGGGACAGGGTCAAACGAGCAGTACTTC. Translation gives CASSLLTGTGSNEQYF. The rearrangement links TRBV5-1 to TRBJ2-7, with TRBD1 identical over 9 bases. The CDR3 length is 16 residues. Germline loops: CDR1 SGHRS, CDR2 YFSETQ. V dropped 2 bases and J dropped 5; count of bases not matched to a gene: 11.

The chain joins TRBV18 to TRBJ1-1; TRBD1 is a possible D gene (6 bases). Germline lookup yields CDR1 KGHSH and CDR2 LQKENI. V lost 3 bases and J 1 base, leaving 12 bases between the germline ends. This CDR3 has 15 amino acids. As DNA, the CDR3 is TGTGCCAGCTCACCCTACCAGGGGTCGAACACTGAAGCTTTCTTT. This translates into CASSPYQGSNTEAFF.